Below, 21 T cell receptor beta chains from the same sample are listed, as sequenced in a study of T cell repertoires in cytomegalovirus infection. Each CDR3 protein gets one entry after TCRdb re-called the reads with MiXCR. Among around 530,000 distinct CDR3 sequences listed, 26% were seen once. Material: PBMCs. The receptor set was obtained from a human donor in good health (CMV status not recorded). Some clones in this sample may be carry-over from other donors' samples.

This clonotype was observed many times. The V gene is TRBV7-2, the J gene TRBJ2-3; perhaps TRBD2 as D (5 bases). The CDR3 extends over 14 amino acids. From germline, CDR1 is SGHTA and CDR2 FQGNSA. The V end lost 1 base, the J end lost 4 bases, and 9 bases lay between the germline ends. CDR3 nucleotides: TGTGCCAGCAGCTTAGTGCTAGCTTCAGATACGCAGTATTTT. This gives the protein CASSLVLASDTQYF.

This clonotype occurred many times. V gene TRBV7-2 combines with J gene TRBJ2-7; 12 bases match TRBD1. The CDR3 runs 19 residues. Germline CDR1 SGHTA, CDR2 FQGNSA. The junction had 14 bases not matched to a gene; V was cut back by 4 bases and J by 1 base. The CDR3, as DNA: TGTGCCAGCAGCTCAGGACCCGGGACAGGGGGCGATGGATCCTACGAGCAGTACGTC. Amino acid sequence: CASSSGPGTGGDGSYEQYV.

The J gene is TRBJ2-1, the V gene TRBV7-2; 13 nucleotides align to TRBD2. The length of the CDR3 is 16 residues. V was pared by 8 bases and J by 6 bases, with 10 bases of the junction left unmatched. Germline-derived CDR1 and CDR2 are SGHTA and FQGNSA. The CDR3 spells CASPGTSGTSLNEQFF. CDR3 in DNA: TGTGCCAGCCCCGGGACTAGCGGGACTTCACTCAATGAGCAGTTCTTC.

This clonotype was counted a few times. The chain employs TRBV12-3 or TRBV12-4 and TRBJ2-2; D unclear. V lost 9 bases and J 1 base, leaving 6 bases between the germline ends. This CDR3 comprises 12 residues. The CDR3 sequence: CARPENTGELFF. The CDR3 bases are TGTGCCAGACCAGAGAACACCGGGGAGCTGTTTTTT.

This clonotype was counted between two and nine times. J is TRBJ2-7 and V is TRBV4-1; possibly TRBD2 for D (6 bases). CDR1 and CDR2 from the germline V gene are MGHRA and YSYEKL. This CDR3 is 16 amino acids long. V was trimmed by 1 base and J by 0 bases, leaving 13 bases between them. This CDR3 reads CASSQVAEVGSYEQYF. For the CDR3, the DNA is TGCGCCAGCAGCCAAGTAGCGGAAGTGGGCTCCTACGAGCAGTACTTC.

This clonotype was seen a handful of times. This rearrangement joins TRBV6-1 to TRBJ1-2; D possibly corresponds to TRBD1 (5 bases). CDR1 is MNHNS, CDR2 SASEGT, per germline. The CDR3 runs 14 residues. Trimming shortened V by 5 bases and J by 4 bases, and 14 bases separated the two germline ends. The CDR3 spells CASSKGQGSYGYTF. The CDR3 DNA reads TGTGCCAGCAGTAAGGGGCAGGGTAGCTATGGCTACACCTTC.

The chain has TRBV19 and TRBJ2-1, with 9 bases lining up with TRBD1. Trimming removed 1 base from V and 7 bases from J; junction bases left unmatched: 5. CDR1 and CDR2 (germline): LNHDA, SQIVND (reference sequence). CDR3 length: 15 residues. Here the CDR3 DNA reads TGTGCCAGTAGTATAGGGACAGGGGAAAGAAATGAGCAGTTCTTC. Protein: CASSIGTGERNEQFF.

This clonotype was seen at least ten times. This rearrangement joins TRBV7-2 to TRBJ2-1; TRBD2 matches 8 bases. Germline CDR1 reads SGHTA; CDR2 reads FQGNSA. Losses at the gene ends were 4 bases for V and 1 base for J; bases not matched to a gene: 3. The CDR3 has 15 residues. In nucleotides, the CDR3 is TGTGCCAGCAGCTCTCGACTAGCGTCCTACAATGAGCAGTTCTTC. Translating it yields CASSSRLASYNEQFF.

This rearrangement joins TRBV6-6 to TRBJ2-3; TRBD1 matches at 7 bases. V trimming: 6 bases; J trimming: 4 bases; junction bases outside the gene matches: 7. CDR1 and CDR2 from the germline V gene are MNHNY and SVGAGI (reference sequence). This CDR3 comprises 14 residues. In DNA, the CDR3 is TGTGCCAGCAGCCCGACAGGGTCCCCAGATACGCAGTATTTT. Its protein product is CASSPTGSPDTQYF.

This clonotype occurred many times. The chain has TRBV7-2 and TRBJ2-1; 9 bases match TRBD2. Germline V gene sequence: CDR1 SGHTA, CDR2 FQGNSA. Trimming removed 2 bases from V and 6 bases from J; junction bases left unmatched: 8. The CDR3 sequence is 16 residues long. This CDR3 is CASSLRPPLAGNEQFF. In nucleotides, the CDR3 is TGTGCCAGCAGCTTACGACCCCCACTAGCGGGCAATGAGCAGTTCTTC.

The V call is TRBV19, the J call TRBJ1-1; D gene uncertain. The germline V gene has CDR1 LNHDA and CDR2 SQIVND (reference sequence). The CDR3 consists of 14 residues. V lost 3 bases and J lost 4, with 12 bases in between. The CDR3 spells CASSIGPAGTEAFF. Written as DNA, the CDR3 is TGTGCCAGTAGTATCGGGCCCGCGGGCACTGAAGCTTTCTTT.

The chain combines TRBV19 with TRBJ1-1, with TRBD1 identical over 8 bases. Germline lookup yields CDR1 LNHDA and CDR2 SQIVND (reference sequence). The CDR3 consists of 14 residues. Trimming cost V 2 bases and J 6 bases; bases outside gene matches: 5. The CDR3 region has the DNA TGTGCCAGTAGTATACTCGGACAGGGTTCTGAAGCTTTCTTT. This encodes CASSILGQGSEAFF.

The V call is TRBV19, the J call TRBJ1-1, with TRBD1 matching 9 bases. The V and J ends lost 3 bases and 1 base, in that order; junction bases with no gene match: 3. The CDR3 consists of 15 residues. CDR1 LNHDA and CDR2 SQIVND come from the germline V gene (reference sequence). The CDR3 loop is CASSMAGQGNTEAFF. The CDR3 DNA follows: TGTGCCAGTAGTATGGCGGGACAGGGGAACACTGAAGCTTTCTTT.

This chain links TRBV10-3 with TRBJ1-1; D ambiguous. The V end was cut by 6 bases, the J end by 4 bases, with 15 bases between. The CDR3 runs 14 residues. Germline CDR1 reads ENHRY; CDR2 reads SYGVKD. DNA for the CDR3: TGTGCCATCAGCCCCAGGTCGGAGGGCACTGAAGCTTTCTTT. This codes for CAISPRSEGTEAFF.

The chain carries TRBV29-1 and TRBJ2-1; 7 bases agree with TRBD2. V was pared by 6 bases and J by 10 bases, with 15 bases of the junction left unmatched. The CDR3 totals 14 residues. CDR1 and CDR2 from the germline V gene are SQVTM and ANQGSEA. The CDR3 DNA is TGCAGCGTCATTTTGCGGGGGATTGATTTGGAGCAGTTCTTC. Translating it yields CSVILRGIDLEQFF.

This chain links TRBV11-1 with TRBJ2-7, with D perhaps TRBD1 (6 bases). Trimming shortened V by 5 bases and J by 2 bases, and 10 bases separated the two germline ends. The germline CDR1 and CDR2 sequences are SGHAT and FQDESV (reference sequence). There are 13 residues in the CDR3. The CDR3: CASSIQGTYEQYF. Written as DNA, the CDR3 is TGTGCCAGCAGCATACAGGGAACCTACGAGCAGTACTTC.

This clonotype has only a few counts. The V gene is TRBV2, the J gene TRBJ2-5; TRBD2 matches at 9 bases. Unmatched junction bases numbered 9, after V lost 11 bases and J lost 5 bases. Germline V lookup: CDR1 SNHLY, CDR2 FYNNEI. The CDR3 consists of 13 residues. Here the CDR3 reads CAARLAAVETQYF. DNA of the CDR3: TGTGCCGCTAGACTAGCGGCCGTCGAGACCCAGTACTTC.

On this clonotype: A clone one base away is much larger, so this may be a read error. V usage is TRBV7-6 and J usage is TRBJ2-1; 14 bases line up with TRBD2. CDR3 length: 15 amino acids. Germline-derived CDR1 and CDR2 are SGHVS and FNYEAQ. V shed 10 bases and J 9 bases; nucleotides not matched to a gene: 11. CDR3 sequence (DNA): TGTGCCACCCAACGACTAGCGGGAGGGCCATGTGAGCAGTTCTTC. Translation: CATQRLAGGPCEQFF.

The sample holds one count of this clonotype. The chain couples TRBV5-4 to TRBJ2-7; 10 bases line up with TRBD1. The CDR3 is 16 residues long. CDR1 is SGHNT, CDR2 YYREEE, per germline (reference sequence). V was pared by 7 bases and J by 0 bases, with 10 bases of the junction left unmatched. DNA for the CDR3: TGTGCCAGCCGCCCTCCGGGACAGGGGTCCTCCTACGAGCAGTACTTC. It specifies CASRPPGQGSSYEQYF.

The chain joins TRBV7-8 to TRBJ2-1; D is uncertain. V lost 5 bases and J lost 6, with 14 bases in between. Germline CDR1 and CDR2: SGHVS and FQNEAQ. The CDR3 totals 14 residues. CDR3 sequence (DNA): TGTGCCAGCAGCCCCCGGACCCTTTTCAATGAGCAGTTCTTC. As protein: CASSPRTLFNEQFF.

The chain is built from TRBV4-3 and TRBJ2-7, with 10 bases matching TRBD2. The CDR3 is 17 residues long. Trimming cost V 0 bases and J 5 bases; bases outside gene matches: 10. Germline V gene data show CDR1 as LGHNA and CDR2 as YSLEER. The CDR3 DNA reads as TGCGCCAGCAGCCAAGACGGAGCGGGAGGGTTTTTAAACGAGCAGTACTTC. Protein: CASSQDGAGGFLNEQYF.